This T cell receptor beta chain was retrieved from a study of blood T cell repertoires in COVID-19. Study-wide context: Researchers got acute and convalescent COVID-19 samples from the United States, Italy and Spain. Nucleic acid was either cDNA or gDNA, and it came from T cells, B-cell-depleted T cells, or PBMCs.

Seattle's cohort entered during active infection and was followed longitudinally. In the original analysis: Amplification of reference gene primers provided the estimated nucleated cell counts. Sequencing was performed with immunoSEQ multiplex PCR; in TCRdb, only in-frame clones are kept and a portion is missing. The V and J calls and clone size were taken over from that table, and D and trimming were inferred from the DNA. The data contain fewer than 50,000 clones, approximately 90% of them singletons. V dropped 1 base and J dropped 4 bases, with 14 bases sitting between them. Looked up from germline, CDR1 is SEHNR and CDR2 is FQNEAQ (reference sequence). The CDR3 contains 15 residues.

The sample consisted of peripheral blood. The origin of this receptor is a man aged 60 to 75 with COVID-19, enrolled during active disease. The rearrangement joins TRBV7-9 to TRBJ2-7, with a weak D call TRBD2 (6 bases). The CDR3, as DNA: TGTGCCAGCAGCTTAGTTTCGGGGAGGTCGTACGAGCAGTACTTC. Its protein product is CASSLVSGRSYEQYF.